The T cell receptor (beta chain) under discussion was sequenced for a study of blood T cells in healthy people across ages. Comment on this clonotype: Its antigen is unknown.

PCR was performed a second time for about 7 to 12 cycles using a sample-barcoded 5' primer and a J-beta primer mix. One entry per CDR3 protein, called by TCRdb with MiXCR from the 5' RACE reads. This table has around 1,600,000 distinct CDR3 sequences, around 40% appearing once. The CDR3 runs to 14 residues. The germline CDR1 and CDR2 sequences are MNHNS and SASEGT. Trimming left V 1 base short and J 1 base short, with 8 bases between. Overall study findings and caveats: Strongly correlated with naive T cell percentage was TCR beta diversity. More naive CD4+ cells and higher diversity were found in long-lived than in aged donors.

The sequence was collected from a woman under 30 in good health. The sequenced material came from blood. This chain links TRBV6-1 with TRBJ2-7, with D unresolved. In DNA form, the CDR3 reads TGTGCCAGCAGTGAAGTCCCTGGATCCTACGAGCAGTACTTC. It encodes CASSEVPGSYEQYF.